This T cell receptor beta chain derives from a study of T cell responses to AZD1222 COVID-19 vaccine. TCRdb keeps only in-frame clones here, not all; method: immunoSEQ multiplex PCR. Of 160,000 or so clones listed, around 94% are singletons. The V gene lost 1 base and the J gene lost 2 bases, with 2 bases spanning the gap. The germline V gene encodes CDR1 SQVTM and CDR2 ANQGSEA. This CDR3 has 11 residues. The source is an adult who received the AZD1222 COVID-19 vaccine. The source was peripheral blood, collected 28 days after the second AZD1222 dose. V gene TRBV29-1 combines with J gene TRBJ1-2; no firm D call. For the CDR3, the DNA is TGCAGCGTTGAAGCCAACTATGGCTACACCTTC. Its protein is CSVEANYGYTF.